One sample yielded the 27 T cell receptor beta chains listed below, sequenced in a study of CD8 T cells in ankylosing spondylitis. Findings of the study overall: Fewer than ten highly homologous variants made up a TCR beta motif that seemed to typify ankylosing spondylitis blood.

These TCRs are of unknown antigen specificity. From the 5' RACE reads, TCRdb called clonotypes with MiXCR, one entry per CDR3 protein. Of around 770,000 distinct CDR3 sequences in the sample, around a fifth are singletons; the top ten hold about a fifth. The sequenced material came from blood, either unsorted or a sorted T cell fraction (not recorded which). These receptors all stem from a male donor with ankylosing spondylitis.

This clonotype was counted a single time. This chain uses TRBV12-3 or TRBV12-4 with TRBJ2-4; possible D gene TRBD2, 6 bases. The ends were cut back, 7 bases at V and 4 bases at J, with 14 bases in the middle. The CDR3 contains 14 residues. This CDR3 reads CASTSGGTKNIQYF. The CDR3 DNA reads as TGTGCCAGCACCTCAGGCGGGACTAAAAACATTCAGTACTTC.

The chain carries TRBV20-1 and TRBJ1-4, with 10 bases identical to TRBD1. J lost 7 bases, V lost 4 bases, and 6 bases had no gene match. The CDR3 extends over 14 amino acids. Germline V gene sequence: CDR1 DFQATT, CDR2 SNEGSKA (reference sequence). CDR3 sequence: CSATGTGAGEKLFF. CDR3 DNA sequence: TGCAGTGCTACCGGGACAGGGGCCGGTGAAAAACTGTTTTTT.

CDR3 residues: CASSLGNPSGNTIYF. Written as DNA, the CDR3 is TGTGCCAGCAGCCTGGGGAATCCCTCTGGAAACACCATATATTTT. The chain combines TRBV5-4 with TRBJ1-3; no definite D call. CDR1 SGHNT and CDR2 YYREEE come from the germline V gene (reference sequence). V dropped 4 bases and J dropped 0 bases, with 11 bases sitting between them. There are 15 residues in the CDR3.

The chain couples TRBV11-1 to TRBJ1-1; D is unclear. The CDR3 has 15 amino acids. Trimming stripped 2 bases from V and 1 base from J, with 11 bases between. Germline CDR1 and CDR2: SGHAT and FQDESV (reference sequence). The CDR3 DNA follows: TGTGCCAGCAGCTTAAGAGCACGGACGAACACTGAAGCTTTCTTT. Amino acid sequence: CASSLRARTNTEAFF.

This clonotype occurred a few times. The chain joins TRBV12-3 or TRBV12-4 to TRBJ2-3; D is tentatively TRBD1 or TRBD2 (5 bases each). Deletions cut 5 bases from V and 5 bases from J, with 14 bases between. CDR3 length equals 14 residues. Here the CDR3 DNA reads TGTGCCAGCAGTGCCGGGACGCTTGGAGATACGCAGTATTTT. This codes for CASSAGTLGDTQYF.

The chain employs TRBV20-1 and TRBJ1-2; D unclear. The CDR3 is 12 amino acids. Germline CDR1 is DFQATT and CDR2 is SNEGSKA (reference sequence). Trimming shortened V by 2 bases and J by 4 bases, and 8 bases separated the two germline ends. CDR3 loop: CSARPITYGYTF. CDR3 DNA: TGCAGTGCTAGACCGATTACCTATGGCTACACCTTC.

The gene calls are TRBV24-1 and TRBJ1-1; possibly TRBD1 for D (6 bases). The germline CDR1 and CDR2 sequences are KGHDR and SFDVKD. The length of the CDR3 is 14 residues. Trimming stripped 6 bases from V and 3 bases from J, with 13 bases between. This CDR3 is CATSLYRVDTEAFF. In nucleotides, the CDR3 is TGTGCCACCAGTCTATACAGGGTGGACACTGAAGCTTTCTTT.

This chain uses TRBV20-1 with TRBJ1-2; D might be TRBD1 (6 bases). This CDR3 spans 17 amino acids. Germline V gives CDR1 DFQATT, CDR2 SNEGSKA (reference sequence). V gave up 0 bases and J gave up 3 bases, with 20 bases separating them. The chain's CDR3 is CSARDPPGRGGDYGYTF. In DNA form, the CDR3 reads TGCAGTGCTAGAGACCCCCCCGGGAGAGGGGGTGACTATGGCTACACCTTC.

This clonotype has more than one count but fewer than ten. Written as DNA, the CDR3 is TGTGCCAGCAGCTTAGTGGGTGCTGCGAACACTGAAGCTTTCTTT. As protein: CASSLVGAANTEAFF. V is TRBV7-9 and J is TRBJ1-1, with D unresolved. Per germline, CDR1 SEHNR and CDR2 FQNEAQ (reference sequence). Trimming pared 1 base from V and 1 base from J, leaving 10 bases between. This CDR3 is 15 amino acids long.

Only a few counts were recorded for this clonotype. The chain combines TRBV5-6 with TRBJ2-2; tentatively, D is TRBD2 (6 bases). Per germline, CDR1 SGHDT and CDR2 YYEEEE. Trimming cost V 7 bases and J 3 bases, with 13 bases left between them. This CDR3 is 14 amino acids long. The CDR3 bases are TGTGCCAGCCGGGGGTCCCGGGACACCGGGGAGCTGTTTTTT. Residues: CASRGSRDTGELFF. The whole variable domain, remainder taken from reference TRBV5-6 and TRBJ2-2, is DAGVTQSPTHLIKTRGQQVTLRCSPKSGHDTVSWYQQALGQGPQFIFQYYEEEERQRGNFPDRFSGHQFPNYSSELNVNALLLGDSALYLCASRGSRDTGELFFGEGSRLTVL.

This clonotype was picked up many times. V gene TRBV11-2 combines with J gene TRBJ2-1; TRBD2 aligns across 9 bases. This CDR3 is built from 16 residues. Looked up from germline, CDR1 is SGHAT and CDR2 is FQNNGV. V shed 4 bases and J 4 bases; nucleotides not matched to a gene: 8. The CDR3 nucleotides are TGTGCCAGCAGCTGGGAGCGGGGGGTAGGGTACAATGAGCAGTTCTTC. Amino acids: CASSWERGVGYNEQFF.

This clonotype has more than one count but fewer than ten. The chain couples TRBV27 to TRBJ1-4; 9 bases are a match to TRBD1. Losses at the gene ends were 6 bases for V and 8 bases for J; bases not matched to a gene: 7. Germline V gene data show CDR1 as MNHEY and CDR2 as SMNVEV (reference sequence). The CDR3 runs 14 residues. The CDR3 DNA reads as TGTGCCAGCAGACTGACAGGGGGAGGCGAAAAACTGTTTTTT. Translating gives CASRLTGGGEKLFF.

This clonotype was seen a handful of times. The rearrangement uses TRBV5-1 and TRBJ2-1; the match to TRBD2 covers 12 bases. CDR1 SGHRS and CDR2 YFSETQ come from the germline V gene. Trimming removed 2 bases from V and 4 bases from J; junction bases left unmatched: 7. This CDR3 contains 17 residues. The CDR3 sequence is CASSLSPTSGGYNEQFF. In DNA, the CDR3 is TGCGCCAGCAGCTTATCACCGACTAGCGGGGGTTACAATGAGCAGTTCTTC. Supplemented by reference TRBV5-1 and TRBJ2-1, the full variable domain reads KAGVTQTPRYLIKTRGQQVTLSCSPISGHRSVSWYQQTPGQGLQFLFEYFSETQRNKGNFPGRFSGRQFSNSRSEMNVSTLELGDSALYLCASSLSPTSGGYNEQFFGPGTRLTVL.

The CDR3 DNA follows: TGTGCCAGCAAGACAGGGGGCGGTGGTTCACCCCTCCACTTT. Its protein product is CASKTGGGGSPLHF. The chain joins TRBV6-1 to TRBJ1-6; TRBD1 agrees at 10 bases. CDR1 is MNHNS, CDR2 SASEGT, per germline. Trimming removed 7 bases from V and 9 bases from J; junction bases left unmatched: 6. This CDR3 region has 14 residues.

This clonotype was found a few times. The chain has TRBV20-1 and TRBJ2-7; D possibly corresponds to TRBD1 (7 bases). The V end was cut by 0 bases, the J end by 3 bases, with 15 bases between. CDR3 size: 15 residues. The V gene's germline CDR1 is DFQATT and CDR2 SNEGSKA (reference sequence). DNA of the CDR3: TGCAGTGCTAGAGATCCGGAGGGGGCGGGCTACGAGCAGTACTTC. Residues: CSARDPEGAGYEQYF.

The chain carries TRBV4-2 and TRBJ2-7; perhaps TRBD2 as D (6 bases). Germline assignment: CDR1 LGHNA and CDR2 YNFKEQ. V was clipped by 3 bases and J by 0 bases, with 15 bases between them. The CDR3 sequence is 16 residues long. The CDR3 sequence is CASSQASVAASYEQYF. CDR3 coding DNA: TGTGCCAGCAGCCAGGCATCCGTAGCGGCCTCCTACGAGCAGTACTTC.

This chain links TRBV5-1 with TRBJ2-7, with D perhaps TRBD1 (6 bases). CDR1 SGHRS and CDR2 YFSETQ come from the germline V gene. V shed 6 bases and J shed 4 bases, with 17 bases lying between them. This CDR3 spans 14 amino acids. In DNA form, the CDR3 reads TGCGCCAGCATGCCGGGACATAAGTCTTACGAGCAGTACTTC. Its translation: CASMPGHKSYEQYF.

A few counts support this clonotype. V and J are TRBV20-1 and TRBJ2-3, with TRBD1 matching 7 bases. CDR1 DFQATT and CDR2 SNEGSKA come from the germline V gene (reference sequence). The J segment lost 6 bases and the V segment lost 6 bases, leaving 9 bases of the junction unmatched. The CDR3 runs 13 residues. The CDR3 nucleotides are TGCAGTGCCCTGGGTGTCAGGGGGGATACGCAGTATTTT. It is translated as CSALGVRGDTQYF.

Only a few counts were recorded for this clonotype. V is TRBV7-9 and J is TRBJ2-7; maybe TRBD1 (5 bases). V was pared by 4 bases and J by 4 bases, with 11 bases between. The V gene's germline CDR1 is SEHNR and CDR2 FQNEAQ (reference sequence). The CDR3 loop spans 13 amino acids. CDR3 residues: CASSSERTYEQYF. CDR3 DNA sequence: TGTGCCAGCAGCTCAGAACGGACATACGAGCAGTACTTC.

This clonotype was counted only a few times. CDR3 sequence: CASSPPGPSNEKLFF. As DNA, the CDR3 is TGTGCCAGCTCACCACCGGGACCGAGTAATGAAAAACTGTTTTTT. The chain is built from TRBV18 and TRBJ1-4; weak D call: TRBD1 (5 bases). The germline gives CDR1 KGHSH, CDR2 LQKENI. V lost 0 bases to trimming and J lost 4 bases, with 9 bases between them. The CDR3 has 15 residues.

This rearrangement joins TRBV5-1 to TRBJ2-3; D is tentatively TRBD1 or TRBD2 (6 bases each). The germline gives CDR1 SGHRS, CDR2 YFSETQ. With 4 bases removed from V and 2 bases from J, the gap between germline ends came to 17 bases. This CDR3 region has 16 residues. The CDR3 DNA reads TGCGCCAGCAGCCGGGAAGGTAGGGGGGTCACAGATACGCAGTATTTT. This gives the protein CASSREGRGVTDTQYF.

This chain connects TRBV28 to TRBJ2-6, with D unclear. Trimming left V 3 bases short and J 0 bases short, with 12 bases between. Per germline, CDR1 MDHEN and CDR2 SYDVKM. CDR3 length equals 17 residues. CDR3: CASSFGEGRSGANVLTF. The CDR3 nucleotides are TGTGCCAGCAGTTTCGGCGAAGGCCGCTCTGGGGCCAACGTCCTGACTTTC.

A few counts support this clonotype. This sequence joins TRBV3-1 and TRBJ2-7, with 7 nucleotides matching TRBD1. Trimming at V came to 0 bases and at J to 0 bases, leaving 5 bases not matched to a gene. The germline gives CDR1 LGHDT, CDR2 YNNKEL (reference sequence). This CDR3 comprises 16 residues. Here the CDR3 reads CASSQDVQGLSYEQYF. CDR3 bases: TGTGCCAGCAGCCAAGATGTACAGGGGCTCTCCTACGAGCAGTACTTC.

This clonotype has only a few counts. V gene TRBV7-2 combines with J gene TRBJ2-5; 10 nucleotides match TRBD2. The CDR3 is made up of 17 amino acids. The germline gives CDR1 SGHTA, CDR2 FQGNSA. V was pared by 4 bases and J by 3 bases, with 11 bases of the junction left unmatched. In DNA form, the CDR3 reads TGTGCCAGCAGCTCCAAGACCTATAGCGGGAGGAAAGAGACCCAGTACTTC. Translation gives CASSSKTYSGRKETQYF.

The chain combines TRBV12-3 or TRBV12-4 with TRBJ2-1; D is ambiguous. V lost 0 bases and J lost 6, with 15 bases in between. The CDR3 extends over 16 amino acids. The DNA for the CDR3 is TGTGCCAGCAGTTTAGCGTCCTGGGCAGCCGGCAATGAGCAGTTCTTC. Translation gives CASSLASWAAGNEQFF.

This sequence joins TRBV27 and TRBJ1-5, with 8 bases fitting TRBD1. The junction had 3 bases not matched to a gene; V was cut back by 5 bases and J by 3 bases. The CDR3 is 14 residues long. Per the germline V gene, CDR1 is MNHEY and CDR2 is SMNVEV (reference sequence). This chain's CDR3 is CASSTQGANQPQHF. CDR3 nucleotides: TGTGCCAGCAGTACTCAGGGGGCCAATCAGCCCCAGCATTTT.

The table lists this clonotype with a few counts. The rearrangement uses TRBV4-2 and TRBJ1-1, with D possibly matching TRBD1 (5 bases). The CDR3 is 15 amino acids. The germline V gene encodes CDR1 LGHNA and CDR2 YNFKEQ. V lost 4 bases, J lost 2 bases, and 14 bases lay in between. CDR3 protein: CASSPYKGTNTEAFF. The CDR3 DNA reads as TGTGCCAGCAGCCCGTACAAAGGGACCAACACTGAAGCTTTCTTT.